This TCR beta chain was identified during a study of cytotoxic CD8 clonotypes in ibrutinib-treated CLL. Profiling relied on immunoSEQ multiplex PCR, and the TCRdb table lists in-frame clones only, not all of them. This sample yields approximately 340,000 clones, of which roughly 70% are seen a single time; approximately 6% belongs to the top ten. This CDR3 contains 15 residues. Trimming cost V 4 bases and J 2 bases, with 15 bases left between them. Germline V gene sequence: CDR1 SGDLS, CDR2 YYNGEE. This receptor was obtained from a human donor with chronic lymphocytic leukemia. The rearrangement joins TRBV9 to TRBJ2-5; tentatively, D is TRBD1 (5 bases). This specimen was PBMCs, taken after 36 months of ibrutinib treatment. CDR3 in DNA: TGTGCCAGCAGCCGAACCTCGACAGAGCAAGAGACCCAGTACTTC. It is translated as CASSRTSTEQETQYF. The variable domain in full, with the rest retrieved from reference TRBV9 and TRBJ2-5, is DSGVTQTPKHLITATGQRVTLRCSPRSGDLSVYWYQQSLDQGLQFLIQYYNGEERAKGNILERFSAQQFPDLHSELNLSSLELGDSALYFCASSRTSTEQETQYFGPGTRLLVL.